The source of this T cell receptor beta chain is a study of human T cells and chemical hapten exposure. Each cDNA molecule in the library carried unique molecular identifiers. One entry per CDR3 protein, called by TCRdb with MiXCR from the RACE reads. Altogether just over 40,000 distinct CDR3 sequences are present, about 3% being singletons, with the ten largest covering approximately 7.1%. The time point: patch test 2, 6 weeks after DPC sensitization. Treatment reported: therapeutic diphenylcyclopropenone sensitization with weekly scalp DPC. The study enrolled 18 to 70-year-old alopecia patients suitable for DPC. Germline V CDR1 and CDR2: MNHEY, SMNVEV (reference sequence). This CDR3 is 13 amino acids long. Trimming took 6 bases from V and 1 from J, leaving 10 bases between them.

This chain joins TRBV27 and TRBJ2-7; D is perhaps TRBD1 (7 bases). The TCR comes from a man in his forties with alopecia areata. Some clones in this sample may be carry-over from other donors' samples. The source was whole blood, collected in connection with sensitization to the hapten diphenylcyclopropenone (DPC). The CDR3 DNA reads TGTGCCAGCAGGCCAGGGGGGTCCTACGAGCAGTACTTC. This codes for CASRPGGSYEQYF.